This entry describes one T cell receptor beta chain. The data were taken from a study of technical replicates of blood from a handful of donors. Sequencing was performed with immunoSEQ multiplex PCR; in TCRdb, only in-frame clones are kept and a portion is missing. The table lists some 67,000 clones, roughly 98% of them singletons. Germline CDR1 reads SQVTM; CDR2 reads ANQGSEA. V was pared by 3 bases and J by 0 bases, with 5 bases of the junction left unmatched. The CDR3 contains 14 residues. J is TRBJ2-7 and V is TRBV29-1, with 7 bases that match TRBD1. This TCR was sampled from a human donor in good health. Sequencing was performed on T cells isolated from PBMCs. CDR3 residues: CSVEAPGGSYEQYF. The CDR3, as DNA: TGCAGCGTTGAGGCGCCAGGGGGCTCCTACGAGCAGTACTTC.